The entry that follows covers one T cell receptor beta chain sequence. This CDR3 is built from 13 residues. CDR1 is WNHNN, CDR2 SYGVQD, per germline (reference sequence). V lost 6 bases and J lost 5, with 11 bases in between. The protocol was immunoSEQ multiplex PCR, while the TCRdb copy is restricted to in-frame clones and leaves out a portion. This sample carries almost 200,000 clones, more than 75% of them seen once, and the ten largest clones take under 7%. The sample belongs to a study of blood T cell repertoires in COVID-19. Study-wide background: Whether acute or convalescent, the COVID-19 samples came from the United States, Italy and Spain.

The TCR was taken from a woman aged 40 to 49 with COVID-19, enrolled during active disease. The chain uses TRBV10-1 and TRBJ1-5, with D possibly being TRBD1 (6 bases). The sample consisted of peripheral blood. In nucleotides, the CDR3 is TGCGCCAGCAGCGCGTCAGGGGATCAGCCCCAGCATTTT. Translating gives CASSASGDQPQHF.